These T cell receptor beta chains were read from a single sample in a study of control samples from healthy donors and cancer patients. Using immunoSEQ multiplex PCR, the repertoire was profiled, and TCRdb retains in-frame clones only, with some absent. The sample consists of about 160,000 clones, under 96% of them appearing once. Material for sequencing was blood. The origin of the receptors is a woman aged 25 to 45 in good health. Each CDR3 is given without its conserved first and last residue.

v_call	cdr3_aa
TRBV7-9	ASSLEGLAGGETQY
TRBV4-2	ASSQVLGALALNTEAF
TRBV4-1	ASSQGGYEQY
TRBV20-1	SASSRVNTEAF
TRBV19	ASSLQKNTGELF
TRBV3-1/TRBV3-2	ASSQDRRVSGNTIY
TRBV9	ASSASGNEQF
TRBV2	ASSETRRYTEAF
TRBV3-1/TRBV3-2	ASSRQYNEQF
TRBV6-5	ASRGTGRTGNTIY
TRBV18	ASSPAGTAEKLF